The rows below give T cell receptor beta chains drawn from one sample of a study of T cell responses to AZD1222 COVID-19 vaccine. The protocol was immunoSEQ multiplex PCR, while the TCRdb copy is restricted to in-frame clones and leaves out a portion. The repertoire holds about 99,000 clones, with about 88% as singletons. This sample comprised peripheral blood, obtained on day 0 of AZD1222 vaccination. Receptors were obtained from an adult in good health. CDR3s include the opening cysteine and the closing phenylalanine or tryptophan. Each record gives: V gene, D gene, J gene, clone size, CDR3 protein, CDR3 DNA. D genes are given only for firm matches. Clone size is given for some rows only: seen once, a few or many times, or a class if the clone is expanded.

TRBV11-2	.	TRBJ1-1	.	CASSLPIPEAFF	TGTGCCAGCAGCTTGCCCATCCCTGAAGCTTTCTTT
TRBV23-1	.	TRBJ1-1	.	CASSLLRGREAFF	TGCGCCAGCAGTCTGTTGAGGGGACGGGAAGCTTTCTTT
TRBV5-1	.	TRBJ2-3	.	CASSLSGADTQYF	TGCGCCAGCAGCTTGAGTGGTGCAGATACGCAGTATTTT
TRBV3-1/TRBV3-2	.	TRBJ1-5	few	CASSQDGGGQPQHF	TGTGCCAGCAGCCAAGATGGGGGTGGGCAGCCCCAGCATTTT
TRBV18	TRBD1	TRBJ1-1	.	CASSPRTGVDTEAFF	TGTGCCAGCTCACCAAGGACAGGGGTGGACACTGAAGCTTTCTTT
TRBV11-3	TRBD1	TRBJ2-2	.	CASSSRQGSGELFF	TGTGCCAGCAGCTCAAGACAGGGGTCCGGGGAGCTGTTTTTT
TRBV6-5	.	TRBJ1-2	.	CASSYTRTDYGYTF	TGTGCCAGCAGTTACACCCGGACAGACTATGGCTACACCTTC
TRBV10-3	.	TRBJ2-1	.	CAISESITRGSYNEQFF	TGTGCCATCAGTGAGTCGATAACCAGGGGTTCCTACAATGAGCAGTTCTTC
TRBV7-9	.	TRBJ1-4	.	CASSLARQRSNEKLFF	TGTGCCAGCAGCTTAGCTAGACAGCGATCTAATGAAAAACTGTTTTTT
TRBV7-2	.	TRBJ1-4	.	CASSSLRVNEKLFF	TGTGCCAGCAGCTCCCTACGGGTTAATGAAAAACTGTTTTTT
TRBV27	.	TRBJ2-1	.	CASSATSGGGHEQFF	TGTGCCAGCAGTGCAACTAGTGGGGGGGGCCATGAGCAGTTCTTC
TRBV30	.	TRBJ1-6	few	CAWSRQEDSPLHF	TGTGCCTGGAGTAGACAGGAGGATTCACCCCTCCACTTT
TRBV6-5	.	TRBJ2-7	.	CASSRPQGGEQYF	TGTGCCAGCAGCCGACCTCAGGGTGGCGAGCAGTACTTC
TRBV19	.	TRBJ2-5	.	CASKSGPTTETQYF	TGTGCCAGTAAGTCGGGACCTACCACAGAGACCCAGTACTTC
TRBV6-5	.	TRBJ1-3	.	CASQSSGNTIYF	TGTGCCAGCCAGAGCTCTGGAAACACCATATATTTT
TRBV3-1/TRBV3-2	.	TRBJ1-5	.	CASSQVAYYSNQPQHF	TGTGCCAGCAGCCAGGTTGCCTACTATAGCAATCAGCCCCAGCATTTT
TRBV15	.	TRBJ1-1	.	CATSRGQAMNTEAFF	TGTGCCACCAGCAGAGGACAGGCAATGAACACTGAAGCTTTCTTT
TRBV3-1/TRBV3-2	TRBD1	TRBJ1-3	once	CASSQKFRDRGNTIYF	TGTGCCAGCAGCCAAAAGTTCCGGGACAGGGGTAACACCATATATTTT
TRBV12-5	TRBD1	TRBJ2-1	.	CASGGAGQGAYNEQFF	TGTGCTAGTGGGGGAGCAGGACAGGGGGCTTACAATGAGCAGTTCTTC
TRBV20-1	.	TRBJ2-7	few	CSASISDYNEQYF	TGCAGTGCTAGTATCAGCGATTACAACGAGCAGTACTTC
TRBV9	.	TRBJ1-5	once	CASSVDWGNQPQHF	TGTGCCAGCAGCGTAGACTGGGGCAATCAGCCCCAGCATTTT
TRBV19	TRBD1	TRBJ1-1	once	CASSINPGQGTNTEAFF	TGTGCCAGTAGTATTAACCCGGGACAGGGCACGAACACTGAAGCTTTCTTT
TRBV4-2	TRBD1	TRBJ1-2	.	CASSQPSGQGTHGYTF	TGTGCCAGCAGCCAACCTTCCGGACAGGGGACCCATGGCTACACCTTC
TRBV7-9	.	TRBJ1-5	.	CASSFPQAINQPQHF	TGTGCCAGCAGCTTCCCTCAGGCAATTAATCAGCCCCAGCATTTT
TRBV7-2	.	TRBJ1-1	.	CASSSSVNTEAFF	TGTGCCAGCAGCTCATCAGTGAACACTGAAGCTTTCTTT
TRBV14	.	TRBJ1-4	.	CASSRTVENEKLFF	TGTGCCAGCAGCCGGACAGTAGAGAATGAAAAACTGTTTTTT
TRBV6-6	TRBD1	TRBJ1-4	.	CASSRRGQGGEKLFF	TGTGCCAGCAGCCGCCGGGGACAGGGGGGGGAAAAACTGTTTTTT
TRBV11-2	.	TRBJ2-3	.	CASSLSPWGSADTQYF	TGTGCCAGCAGCTTATCCCCCTGGGGAAGCGCAGATACGCAGTATTTT
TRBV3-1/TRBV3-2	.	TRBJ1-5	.	CASSQELHSNQPQHF	TGTGCCAGCAGCCAGGAGCTTCATAGCAATCAGCCCCAGCATTTT
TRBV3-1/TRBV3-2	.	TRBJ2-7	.	CASSQMVGGHHEQYF	TGTGCCAGCAGCCAAATGGTAGGGGGGCATCACGAGCAGTACTTC
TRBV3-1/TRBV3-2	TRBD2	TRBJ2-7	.	CASSPLIEGRGEQYF	TGTGCCAGCAGCCCCCTAATCGAGGGGCGGGGGGAGCAGTACTTC
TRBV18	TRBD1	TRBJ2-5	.	CASSPGTEQETQYF	TGTGCCAGCTCACCTGGGACAGAGCAAGAGACCCAGTACTTC
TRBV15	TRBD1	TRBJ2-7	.	CATSREDRRNGEQYF	TGTGCCACCAGCAGAGAGGACAGGAGAAACGGCGAGCAGTACTTC
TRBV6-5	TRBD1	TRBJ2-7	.	CASSYARFGQGVEQYF	TGTGCCAGCAGTTACGCCCGATTTGGACAGGGGGTCGAGCAGTACTTC
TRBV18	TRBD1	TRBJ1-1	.	CASSPPLRISTGGYTEAFF	TGTGCCAGCTCACCACCCCTCCGTATTTCGACAGGGGGTTACACTGAAGCTTTCTTT
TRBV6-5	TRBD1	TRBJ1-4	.	CASSQDRDIEKLFF	TGTGCCAGCAGTCAGGACAGGGATATTGAAAAACTGTTTTTT
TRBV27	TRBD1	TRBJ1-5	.	CASSPTGRSNQPQHF	TGTGCCAGCAGTCCGACAGGGAGAAGCAATCAGCCCCAGCATTTT
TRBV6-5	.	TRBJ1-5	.	CASRNSYSNQPQHF	TGTGCCAGCAGGAACAGCTATAGCAATCAGCCCCAGCATTTT